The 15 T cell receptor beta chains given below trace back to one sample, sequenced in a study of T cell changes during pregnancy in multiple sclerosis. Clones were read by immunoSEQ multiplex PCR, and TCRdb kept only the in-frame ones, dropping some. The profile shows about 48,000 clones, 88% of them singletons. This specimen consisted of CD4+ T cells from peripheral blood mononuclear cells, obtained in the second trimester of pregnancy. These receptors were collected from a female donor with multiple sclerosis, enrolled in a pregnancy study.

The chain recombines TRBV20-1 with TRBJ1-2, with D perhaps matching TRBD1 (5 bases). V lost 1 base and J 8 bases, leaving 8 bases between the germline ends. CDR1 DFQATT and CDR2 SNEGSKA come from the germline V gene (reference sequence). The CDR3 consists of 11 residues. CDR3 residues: CSARVPGGYTF. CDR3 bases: TGCAGTGCTAGAGTCCCAGGGGGCTACACCTTC.

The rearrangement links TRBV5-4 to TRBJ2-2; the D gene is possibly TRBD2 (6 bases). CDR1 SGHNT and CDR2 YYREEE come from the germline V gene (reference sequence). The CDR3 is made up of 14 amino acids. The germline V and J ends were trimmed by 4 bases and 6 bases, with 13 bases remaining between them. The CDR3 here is CASSPSWGAGELFF. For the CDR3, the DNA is TGTGCCAGCAGCCCAAGTTGGGGGGCCGGGGAGCTGTTTTTT.

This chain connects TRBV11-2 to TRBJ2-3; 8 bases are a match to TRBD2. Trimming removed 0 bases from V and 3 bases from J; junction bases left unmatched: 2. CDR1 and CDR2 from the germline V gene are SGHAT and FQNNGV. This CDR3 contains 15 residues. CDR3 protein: CASSLDGRGTDTQYF. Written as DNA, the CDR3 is TGTGCCAGCAGCTTAGACGGGAGGGGGACAGATACGCAGTATTTT.

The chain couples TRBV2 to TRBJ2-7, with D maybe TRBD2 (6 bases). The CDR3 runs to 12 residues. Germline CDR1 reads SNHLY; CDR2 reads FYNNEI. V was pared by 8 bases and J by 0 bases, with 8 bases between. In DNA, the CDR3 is TGTGCCAGCGGAGGGGACTCCTACGAGCAGTACTTC. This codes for CASGGDSYEQYF.

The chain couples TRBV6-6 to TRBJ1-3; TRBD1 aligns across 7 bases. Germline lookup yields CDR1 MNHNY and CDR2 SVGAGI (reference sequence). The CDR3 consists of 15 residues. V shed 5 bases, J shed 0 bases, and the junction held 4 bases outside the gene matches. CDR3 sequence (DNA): TGTGCCAGCAGTGGACAGGACCTCTCTGGAAACACCATATATTTT. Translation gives CASSGQDLSGNTIYF.

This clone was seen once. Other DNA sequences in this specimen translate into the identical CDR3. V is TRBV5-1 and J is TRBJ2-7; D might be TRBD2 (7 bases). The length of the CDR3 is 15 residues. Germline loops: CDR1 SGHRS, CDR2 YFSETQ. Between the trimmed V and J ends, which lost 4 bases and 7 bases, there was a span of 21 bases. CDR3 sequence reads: CASSPGGAHREEQYF. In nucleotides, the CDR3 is TGCGCCAGCAGCCCGGGAGGCGCCCACAGGGAGGAGCAGTACTTC.

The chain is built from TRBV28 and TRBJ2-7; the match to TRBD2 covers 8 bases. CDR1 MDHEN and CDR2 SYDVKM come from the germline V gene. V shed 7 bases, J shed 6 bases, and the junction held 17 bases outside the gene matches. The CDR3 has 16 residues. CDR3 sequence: CASNLRKAGEGGEQYF. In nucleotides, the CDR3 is TGTGCCAGCAACTTAAGAAAAGCGGGAGAGGGAGGCGAGCAGTACTTC.

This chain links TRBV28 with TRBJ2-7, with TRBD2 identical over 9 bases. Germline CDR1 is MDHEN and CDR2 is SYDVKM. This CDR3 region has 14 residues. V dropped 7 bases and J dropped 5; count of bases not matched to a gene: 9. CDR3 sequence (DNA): TGTGCCAGCAACTTAGGGGTAGCGGGAGACGAGCAGTACTTC. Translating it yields CASNLGVAGDEQYF.

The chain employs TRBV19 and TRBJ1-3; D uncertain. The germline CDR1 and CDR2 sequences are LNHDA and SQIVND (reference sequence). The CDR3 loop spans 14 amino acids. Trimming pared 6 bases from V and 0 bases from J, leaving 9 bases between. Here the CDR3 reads CASRPERSGNTIYF. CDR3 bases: TGTGCCAGTAGGCCAGAGCGCTCTGGAAACACCATATATTTT.

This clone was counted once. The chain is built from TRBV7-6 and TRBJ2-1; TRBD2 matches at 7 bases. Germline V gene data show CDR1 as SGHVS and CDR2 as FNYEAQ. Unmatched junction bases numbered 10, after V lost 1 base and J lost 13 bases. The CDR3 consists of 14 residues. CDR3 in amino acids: CASSLELVRGNQFF. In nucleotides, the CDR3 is TGTGCCAGCAGCTTAGAGTTGGTGCGGGGGAATCAGTTCTTC.

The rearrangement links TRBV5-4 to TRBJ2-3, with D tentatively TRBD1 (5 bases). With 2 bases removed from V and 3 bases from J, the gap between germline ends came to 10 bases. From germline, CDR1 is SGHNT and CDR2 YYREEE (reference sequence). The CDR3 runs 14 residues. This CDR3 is CASSFQGSTDTQYF. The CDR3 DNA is TGTGCCAGCAGCTTTCAGGGTTCTACAGATACGCAGTATTTT.

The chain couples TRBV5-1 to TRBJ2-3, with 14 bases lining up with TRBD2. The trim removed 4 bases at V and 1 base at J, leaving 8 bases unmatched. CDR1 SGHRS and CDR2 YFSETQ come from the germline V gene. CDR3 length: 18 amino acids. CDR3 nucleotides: TGCGCCAGCAGCGACAGACTAGCGGGAGGGCCGGGCACAGATACGCAGTATTTT. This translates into CASSDRLAGGPGTDTQYF.

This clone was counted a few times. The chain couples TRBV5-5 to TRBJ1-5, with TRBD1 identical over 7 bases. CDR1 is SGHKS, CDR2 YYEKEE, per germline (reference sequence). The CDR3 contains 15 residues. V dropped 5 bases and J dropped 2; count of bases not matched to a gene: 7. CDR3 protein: CASRRTTGGNQPQHF. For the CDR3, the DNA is TGTGCCAGCAGGCGTACCACAGGGGGCAATCAGCCCCAGCATTTT. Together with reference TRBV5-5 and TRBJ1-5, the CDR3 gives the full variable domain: DAGVTQSPTHLIKTRGQQVTLRCSPISGHKSVSWYQQVLGQGPQFIFQYYEKEERGRGNFPDRFSARQFPNYSSELNVNALLLGDSALYLCASRRTTGGNQPQHFGDGTRLSIL.

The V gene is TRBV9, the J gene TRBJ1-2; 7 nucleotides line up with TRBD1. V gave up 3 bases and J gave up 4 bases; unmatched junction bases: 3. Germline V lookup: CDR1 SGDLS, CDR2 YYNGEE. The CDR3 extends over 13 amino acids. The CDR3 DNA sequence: TGTGCCAGCAGCGCCGGACAGGTCTATGGCTACACCTTC. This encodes CASSAGQVYGYTF.

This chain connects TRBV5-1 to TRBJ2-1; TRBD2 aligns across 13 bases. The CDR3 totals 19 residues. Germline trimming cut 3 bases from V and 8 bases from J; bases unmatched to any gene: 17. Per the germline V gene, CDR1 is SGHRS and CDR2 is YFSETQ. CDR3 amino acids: CASSSAGTAITSGRDEQFF. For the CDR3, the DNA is TGCGCCAGCAGCTCGGCCGGGACAGCAATCACTAGCGGGAGGGATGAGCAGTTCTTC.